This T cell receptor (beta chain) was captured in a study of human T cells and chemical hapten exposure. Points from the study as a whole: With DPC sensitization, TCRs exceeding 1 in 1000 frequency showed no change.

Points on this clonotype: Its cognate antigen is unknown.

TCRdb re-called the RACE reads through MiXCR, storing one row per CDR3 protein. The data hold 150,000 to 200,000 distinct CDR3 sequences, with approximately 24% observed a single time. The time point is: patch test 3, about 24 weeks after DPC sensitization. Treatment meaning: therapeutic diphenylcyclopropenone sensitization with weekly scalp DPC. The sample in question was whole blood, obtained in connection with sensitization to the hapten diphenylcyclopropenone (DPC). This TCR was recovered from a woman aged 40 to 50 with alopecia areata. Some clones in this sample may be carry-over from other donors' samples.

The CDR3: CSASQSGAGAQEQYF. The CDR3 DNA sequence: TGCAGTGCTAGTCAATCTGGAGCGGGAGCACAAGAGCAGTACTTC. V usage is TRBV20-1 and J usage is TRBJ2-7, with TRBD2 identical over 8 bases. Per the germline V gene, CDR1 is DFQATT and CDR2 is SNEGSKA (reference sequence). V shed 3 bases, J shed 7 bases, and the junction held 14 bases outside the gene matches. This CDR3 is built from 15 residues.